This paragraph reports one TCR beta chain. Its antigen is undetermined. The data were obtained in a study of chemoradiotherapy in HPV16-positive cancers. Study observations and caveats: Candidate HPV-specific clones and E7-related TCR motifs grew in tumor during treatment. Only two HPV16-positive patients supplied the functional HPV-specificity definition.

Sequencing was performed with immunoSEQ multiplex PCR; in TCRdb, only in-frame clones are kept and a portion is missing. The table records a few thousand clones, roughly 80% of them present only once. Between the trimmed V and J ends, which lost 2 bases and 4 bases, there was a span of 11 bases. The germline V gene has CDR1 GTSNPN and CDR2 SVGIG (reference sequence). The length of the CDR3 is 14 residues. Sequencing used tumor tissue, obtained from a patient who underwent chemoradiotherapy. The receptor comes from a human donor with HPV-associated anogenital cancer. The chain couples TRBV30 to TRBJ2-2, with a weak D call TRBD1 (5 bases). The CDR3 here is CAWSLDIVTGELFF. The DNA of the CDR3 is TGTGCCTGGAGTTTGGACATCGTCACCGGGGAGCTGTTTTTT.